The present entry profiles one T cell receptor (beta chain) with its context. What it binds is unknown. At one boundary the junction diverges from the germline segment, which might be a read error. There were no patients who had received any treatment before thyroid surgery. TCRdb reanalyzed the PCR reads via MiXCR. Of under 15,000 clones in the sample, about 33% were seen once. Looked up from germline, CDR1 is MNHNS and CDR2 is SASEGT. The CDR3 loop spans 15 amino acids. The data derive from a study of metastatic and nonmetastatic thyroid tumors. Broader study findings: Compared with benign nodules, malignant thyroid tumors were reported to have significantly higher TCR beta diversity in both blood and tumor.

The rearrangement links TRBV6-1 to TRBJ2-3, with a possible D match to TRBD2 (6 bases). This receptor was identified in a female donor with papillary thyroid cancer or a benign thyroid nodule (not recorded which). Some clones in this sample may be carry-over from other donors' samples. The sequenced material came from tumor tissue. The CDR3 is CASSLGSGRTDTKYF. CDR3 sequence (DNA): TGTGCCAGCTCTCTGGGTAGCGGCAGAACAGATACGAAGTATTTT.